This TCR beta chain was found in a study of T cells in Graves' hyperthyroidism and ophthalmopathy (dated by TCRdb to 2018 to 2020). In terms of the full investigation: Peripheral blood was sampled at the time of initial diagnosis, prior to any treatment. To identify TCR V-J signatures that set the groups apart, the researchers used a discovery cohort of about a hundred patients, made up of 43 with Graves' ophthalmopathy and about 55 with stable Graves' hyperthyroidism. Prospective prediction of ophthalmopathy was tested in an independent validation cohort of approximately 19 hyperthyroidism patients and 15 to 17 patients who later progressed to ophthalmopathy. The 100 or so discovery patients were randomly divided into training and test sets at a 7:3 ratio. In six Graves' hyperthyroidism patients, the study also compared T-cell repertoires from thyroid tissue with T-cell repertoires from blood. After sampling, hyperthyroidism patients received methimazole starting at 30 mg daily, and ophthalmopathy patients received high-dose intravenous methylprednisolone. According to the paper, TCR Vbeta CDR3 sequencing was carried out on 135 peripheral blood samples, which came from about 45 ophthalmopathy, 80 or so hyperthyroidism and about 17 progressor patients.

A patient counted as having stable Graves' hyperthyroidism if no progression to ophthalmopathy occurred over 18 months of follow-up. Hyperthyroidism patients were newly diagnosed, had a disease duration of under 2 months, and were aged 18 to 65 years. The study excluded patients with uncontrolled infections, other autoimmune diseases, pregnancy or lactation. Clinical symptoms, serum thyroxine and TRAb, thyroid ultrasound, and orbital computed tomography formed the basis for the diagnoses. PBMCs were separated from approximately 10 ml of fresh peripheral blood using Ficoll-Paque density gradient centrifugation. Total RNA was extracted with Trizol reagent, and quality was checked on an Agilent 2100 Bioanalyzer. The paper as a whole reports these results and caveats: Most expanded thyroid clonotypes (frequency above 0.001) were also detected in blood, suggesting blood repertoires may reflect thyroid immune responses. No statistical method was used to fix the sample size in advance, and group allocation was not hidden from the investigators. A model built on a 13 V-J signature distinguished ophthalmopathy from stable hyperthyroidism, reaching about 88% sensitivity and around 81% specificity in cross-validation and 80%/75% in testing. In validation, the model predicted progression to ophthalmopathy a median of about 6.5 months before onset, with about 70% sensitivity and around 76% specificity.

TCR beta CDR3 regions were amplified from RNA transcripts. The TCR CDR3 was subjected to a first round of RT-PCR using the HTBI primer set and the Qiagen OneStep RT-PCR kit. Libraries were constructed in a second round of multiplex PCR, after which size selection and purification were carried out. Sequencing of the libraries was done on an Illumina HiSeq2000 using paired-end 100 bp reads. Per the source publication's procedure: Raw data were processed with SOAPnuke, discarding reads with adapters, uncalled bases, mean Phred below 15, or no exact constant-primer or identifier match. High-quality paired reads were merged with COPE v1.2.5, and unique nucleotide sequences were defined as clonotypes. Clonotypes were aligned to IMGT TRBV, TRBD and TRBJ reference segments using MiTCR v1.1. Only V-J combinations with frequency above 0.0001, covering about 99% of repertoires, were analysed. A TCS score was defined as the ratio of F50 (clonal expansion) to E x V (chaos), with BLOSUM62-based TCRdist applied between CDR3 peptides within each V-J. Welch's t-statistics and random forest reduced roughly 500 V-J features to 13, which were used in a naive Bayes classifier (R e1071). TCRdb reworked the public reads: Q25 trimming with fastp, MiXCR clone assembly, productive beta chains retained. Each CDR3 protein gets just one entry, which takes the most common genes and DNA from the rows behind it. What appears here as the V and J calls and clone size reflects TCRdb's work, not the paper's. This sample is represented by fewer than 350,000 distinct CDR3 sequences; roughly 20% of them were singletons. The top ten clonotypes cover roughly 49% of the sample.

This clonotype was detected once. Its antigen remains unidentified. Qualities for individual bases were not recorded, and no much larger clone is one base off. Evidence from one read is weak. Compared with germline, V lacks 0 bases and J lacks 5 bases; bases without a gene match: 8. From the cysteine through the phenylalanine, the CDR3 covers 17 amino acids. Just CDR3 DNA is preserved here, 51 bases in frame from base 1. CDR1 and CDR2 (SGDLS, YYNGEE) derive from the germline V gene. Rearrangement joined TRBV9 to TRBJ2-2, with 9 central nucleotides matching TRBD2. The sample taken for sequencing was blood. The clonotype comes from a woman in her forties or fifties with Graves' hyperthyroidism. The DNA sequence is TGTGCCAGCAGCGTAGCTGGCGCGGGAGGGAGAACCGGGGAGCTGTTTTTT. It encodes CASSVAGAGGRTGELFF. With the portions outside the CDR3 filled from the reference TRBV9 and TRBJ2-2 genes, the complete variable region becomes DSGVTQTPKHLITATGQRVTLRCSPRSGDLSVYWYQQSLDQGLQFLIQYYNGEERAKGNILERFSAQQFPDLHSELNLSSLELGDSALYFCASSVAGAGGRTGELFFGEGSRLTVL.